This TCR beta chain was found in a study of identical twins (dated by TCRdb to about 2016). Looking at the study overall: To test whether fetal clonotypes persist, the study used deep sequencing on TCR alpha and beta repertoires from monozygotic twins, unrelated adults of various ages, and cord blood. To rule out contamination, the twin experiments were replicated at different times with different library preparation protocols. What the study reported, not specific to this receptor: Compared with coincidental sharing between unrelated individuals, out-of-frame TCR alpha sequences shared between twins had an excess of sequences with low generation probability. Zero-insertion analyses could be partly confounded by invariant T cells such as MAIT and iNKT, though diverse VJ usage argued against such confounding for most clonotypes. Fewer insertions were carried by abundant cord blood beta clonotypes, a similar but weaker trend appeared in young adult naive repertoires, and no such trend appeared in memory repertoires. Conclusions relied on cross-sectional statistical analysis, since the same donors could not be followed over many years. In beta out-of-frame sequences, excess twin sharing was weaker, because having fewer shared sequences lowered the signal-to-noise ratio. Recombination models systematically underestimated out-of-frame TCR alpha sharing in monozygotic twins but agreed with sharing between unrelated individuals.

Concerning this clonotype: Its antigen remains unidentified. This is likely a read error, given that the CDR3 carries no conserved phenylalanine or tryptophan at its end.

Every donor was a healthy Caucasian. Three pairs of female monozygotic twins, all aged 18 to 29 years, were included in the twin cohort. CD4+ and CD8+ T cell populations were isolated with positive isolation kits from Invitrogen. Library creation used 5' RACE. Data came from an Illumina HiSeq 2000. A universal primer binding site was introduced by template switching, and a unique molecular identifier was present in the final cDNA, enabling accurate counting of TCR cDNA molecules. First-strand cDNA for TCR alpha and beta chains was synthesized from specific primers in the conserved constant-segment region. To control for contamination, every cDNA library was double barcoded, receiving both a SMART-Mk sample barcode and Illumina barcodes. TruSeq adapter sequences, together with Illumina sample barcodes, were added in two successive PCR steps. TCR alpha and beta cDNA libraries were sequenced on the Illumina HiSeq platform with custom primers. Regarding the original processing steps: Raw reads were processed with MiGEC to extract unique molecular identifiers, and MiXCR was used to determine CDR3 positions. Recombination models were inferred per individual with the repgenHMM and IGoR tools using an EM algorithm. Shared clonotype analysis was performed with the tcR package in R, normalizing sharing by the product of cloneset sizes. To study raw recombination free of thymic and clonal selection effects, out-of-frame nonproductive sequences were analyzed. TCRdb took the public reads, trimmed them with fastp at Q25, ran MiXCR for clone calling and kept in-frame beta chains. Rows are unified per CDR3 protein, each entry keeping the most common DNA and genes. TCRdb, not the authors, supplied the V and J calls. Across this sample there are 500,000 to 550,000 distinct CDR3 sequences, with roughly a fifth seen only once. Of the sample, 0.91% is held by the ten largest clones.

V is clipped by 3 bases and J by 4 bases, and the sequence between their germline boundaries is 12 bases long. From the germline V gene, CDR1 is LGHNA and CDR2 is YSLEER. The CDR3 is made up of 14 amino acids, end residues included. Of the read, only the CDR3 DNA is kept; its 42 bases are in frame from base 1. These data were also reused for a study on T cells expressing NK-cell markers. As that second study puts it: In sorted CD3+CD56+NKG2C+, CD3+CD56+NKG2C- and CD3+CD56-NKG2C+ T-cell subsets from several donors, TCR beta-chain repertoires were profiled. Seven of the eight sequenced donors were HCMV-seropositive and one was HCMV-seronegative. In several experiments an anti-gammadeltaTCR antibody was added to restrict sorting to alphabetaTCR-expressing T cells. In about six donors, the dominant CD3+CD56+NKG2C+ clonotypes were found to rank among the top 10 CD8+ clonotypes and to make up 1.0-7.0% of CD8+ T cells. Those dominant clonotypes were again the most abundant among CD3+CD56-NKG2C+ cells in a handful of donors, at roughly 25-65%. It remained unclear whether the expanded NKG2C-expressing T cell clones were specific for HCMV antigens. Randomly selected healthy volunteers, three men and five women, were used as the eight sequenced donors. A commercial ELISA kit detecting HCMV-specific IgG in serum was used to determine HCMV serostatus. MIGEC was used to demultiplex reads and group reads by UMI, and MiTCR was used to assemble and quantify clonotypes. To exclude erroneous sequences, any TCR cDNA sequence not supported by at least two reads was discarded. Downstream repertoire analysis used the tcR package, and clonotypes were matched across fractions by CDR3 nucleotide sequence plus V segment. Antigen specificity was annotated against VDJdb with VDJmatch, allowing one amino acid substitution in CDR3.

The clonotype was recovered from a young woman in good health. The sequenced sample was CD4+ T cells sorted from blood. The chain is encoded by TRBV4-3 joined to TRBJ1-1; D gene: possibly TRBD1, on 5 matching bases. The CDR3 region has the sequence CASSHEGRGTEAFC. The sequenced DNA is TGCGCCAGCAGCCATGAGGGAAGGGGCACTGAAGCTTTCTGT.